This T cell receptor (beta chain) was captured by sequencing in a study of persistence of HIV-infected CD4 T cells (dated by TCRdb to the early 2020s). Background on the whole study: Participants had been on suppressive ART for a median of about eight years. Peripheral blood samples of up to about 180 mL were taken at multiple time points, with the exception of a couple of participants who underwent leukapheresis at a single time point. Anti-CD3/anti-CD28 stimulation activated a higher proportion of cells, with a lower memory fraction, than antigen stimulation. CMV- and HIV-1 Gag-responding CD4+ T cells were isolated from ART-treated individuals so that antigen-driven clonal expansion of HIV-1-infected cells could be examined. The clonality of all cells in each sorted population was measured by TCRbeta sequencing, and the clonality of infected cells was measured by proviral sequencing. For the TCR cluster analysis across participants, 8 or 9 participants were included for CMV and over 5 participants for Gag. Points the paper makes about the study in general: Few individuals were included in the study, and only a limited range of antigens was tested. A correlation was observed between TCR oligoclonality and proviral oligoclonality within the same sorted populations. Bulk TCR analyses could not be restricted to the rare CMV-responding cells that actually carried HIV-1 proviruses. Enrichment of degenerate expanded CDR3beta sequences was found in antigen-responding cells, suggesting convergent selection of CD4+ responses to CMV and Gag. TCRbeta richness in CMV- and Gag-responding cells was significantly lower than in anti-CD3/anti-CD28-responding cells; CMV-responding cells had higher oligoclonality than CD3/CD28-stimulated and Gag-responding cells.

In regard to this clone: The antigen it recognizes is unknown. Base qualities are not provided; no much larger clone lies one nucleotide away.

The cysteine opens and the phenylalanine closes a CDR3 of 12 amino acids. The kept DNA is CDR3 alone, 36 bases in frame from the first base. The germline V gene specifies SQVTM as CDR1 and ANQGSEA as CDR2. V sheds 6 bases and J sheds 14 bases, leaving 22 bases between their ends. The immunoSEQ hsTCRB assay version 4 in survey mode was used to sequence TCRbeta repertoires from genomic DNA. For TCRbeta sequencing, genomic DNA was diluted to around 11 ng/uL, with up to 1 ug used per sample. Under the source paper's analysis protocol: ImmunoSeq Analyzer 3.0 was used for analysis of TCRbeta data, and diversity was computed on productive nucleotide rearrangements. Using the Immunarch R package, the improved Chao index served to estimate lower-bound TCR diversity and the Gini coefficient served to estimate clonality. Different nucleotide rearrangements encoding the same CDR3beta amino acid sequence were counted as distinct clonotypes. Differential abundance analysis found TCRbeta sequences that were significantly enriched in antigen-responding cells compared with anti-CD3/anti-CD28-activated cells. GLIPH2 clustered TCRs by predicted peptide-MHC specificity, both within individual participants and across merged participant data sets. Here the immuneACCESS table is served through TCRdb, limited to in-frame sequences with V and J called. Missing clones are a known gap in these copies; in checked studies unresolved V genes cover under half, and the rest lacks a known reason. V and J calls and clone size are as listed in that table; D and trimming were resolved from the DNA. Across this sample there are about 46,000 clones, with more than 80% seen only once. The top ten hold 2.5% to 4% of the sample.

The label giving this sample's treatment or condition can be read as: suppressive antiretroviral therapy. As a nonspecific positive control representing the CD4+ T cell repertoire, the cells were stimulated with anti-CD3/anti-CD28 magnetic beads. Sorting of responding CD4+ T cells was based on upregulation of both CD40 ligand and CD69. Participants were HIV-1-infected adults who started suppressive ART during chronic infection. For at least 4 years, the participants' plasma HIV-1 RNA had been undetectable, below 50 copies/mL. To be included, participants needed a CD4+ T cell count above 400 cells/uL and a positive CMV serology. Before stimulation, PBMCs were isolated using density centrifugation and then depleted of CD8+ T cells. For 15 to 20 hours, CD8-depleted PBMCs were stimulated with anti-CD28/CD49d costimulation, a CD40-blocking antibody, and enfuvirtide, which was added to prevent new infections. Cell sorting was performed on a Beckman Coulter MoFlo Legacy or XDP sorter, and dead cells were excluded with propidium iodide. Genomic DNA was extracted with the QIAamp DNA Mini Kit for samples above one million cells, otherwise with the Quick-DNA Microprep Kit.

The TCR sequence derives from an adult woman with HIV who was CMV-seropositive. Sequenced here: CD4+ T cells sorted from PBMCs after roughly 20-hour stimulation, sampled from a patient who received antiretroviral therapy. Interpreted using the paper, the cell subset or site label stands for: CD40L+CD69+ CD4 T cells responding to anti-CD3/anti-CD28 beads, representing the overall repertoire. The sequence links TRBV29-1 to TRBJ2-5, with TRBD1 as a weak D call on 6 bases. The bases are TGCAGCGTGGTAAGACCCCGGGACACGGTTTACTTC. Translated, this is CSVVRPRDTVYF. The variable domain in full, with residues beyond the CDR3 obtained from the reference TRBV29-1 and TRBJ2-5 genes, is SAVISQKPSRDICQRGTSLTIQCQVDSQVTMMFWYRQQPGQSLTLIATANQGSEATYESGFVIDKFPISRPNLTFSTLTVSNMSPEDSSIYLCSVVRPRDTVYFGPGTRLLVL.